A single sample is the source of the 19 T cell receptor beta chains below, sequenced in a study of blood T cell repertoires in COVID-19. Sequencing was performed with immunoSEQ multiplex PCR; in TCRdb, only in-frame clones are kept and a portion is missing. This sample carries about 75,000 clones, roughly 70% of them seen once, and the ten largest clones take 2.6%. The sample consisted of peripheral blood. Receptors were obtained from a human donor with acute or convalescent COVID-19. The donor label of this sample is uncertain.

There are a few counts of this clone. V usage is TRBV4-1 and J usage is TRBJ2-5, with TRBD1 identical over 8 bases. CDR3 length equals 13 residues. Germline loops: CDR1 MGHRA, CDR2 YSYEKL. With 4 bases clipped from V and 4 bases from J, the junction kept 2 bases outside the gene matches. The CDR3 sequence is CASSLQGGETQYF. The CDR3 bases are TGCGCCAGCAGCCTACAGGGGGGAGAGACCCAGTACTTC.

J is TRBJ2-2 and V is TRBV10-3, with D perhaps TRBD1 (5 bases). Germline CDR1 and CDR2: ENHRY and SYGVKD. The CDR3 totals 15 residues. The V end lost 7 bases, the J end lost 5 bases, and 17 bases lay between the germline ends. CDR3 protein: CAIMRQPGGTGELFF. In DNA, the CDR3 is TGTGCCATCATGAGACAGCCTGGTGGGACCGGGGAGCTGTTTTTT.

The chain combines TRBV19 with TRBJ1-5, with D unresolved. This CDR3 contains 16 residues. V was clipped by 5 bases and J by 0 bases, with 14 bases between them. Germline assignment: CDR1 LNHDA and CDR2 SQIVND (reference sequence). The DNA of the CDR3 is TGTGCCAGTAGTTCCCAGGTGCGAAATAGCAATCAGCCCCAGCATTTT. It encodes CASSSQVRNSNQPQHF.

This clone has only a few counts. The genes are TRBV4-2 and TRBJ2-5; 9 nucleotides align to TRBD1. This CDR3 is 15 amino acids long. Germline V gene lookup returns CDR1 LGHNA and CDR2 YNFKEQ. The V gene end was trimmed by 4 bases and the J gene end by 1 base; junction bases not matched to a gene: 4. The chain's CDR3 is CASSLRDRAQETQYF. In DNA form, the CDR3 reads TGTGCCAGCAGCCTCCGGGACAGGGCCCAAGAGACCCAGTACTTC.

V and J are TRBV28 and TRBJ2-3, with 7 bases lining up with TRBD2. The germline gives CDR1 MDHEN, CDR2 SYDVKM. The CDR3 totals 16 residues. J gave up 3 bases and V 5 bases, and 11 bases lay outside the gene matches. The CDR3 nucleotides read TGTGCCAGCAGTCGCGTGAGCGGGATGGGGACAGATACGCAGTATTTT. Amino acids: CASSRVSGMGTDTQYF.

The V call is TRBV18, the J call TRBJ2-7; perhaps TRBD1 as D (5 bases). The CDR3 is 15 amino acids. V was cut by 4 bases and J by 1 base, with 14 bases left in between. CDR1 and CDR2 from the germline V gene are KGHSH and LQKENI. The CDR3 DNA is TGTGCCAGCTCACGAACAGCAGGGCTATCCTACGAGCAGTACTTC. Translated, it gives CASSRTAGLSYEQYF.

The gene calls are TRBV10-1 and TRBJ2-6; no clear D gene. The V and J ends lost 8 bases and 2 bases respectively, with 13 bases between them. CDR1 is WNHNN, CDR2 SYGVQD, per germline (reference sequence). The CDR3 runs to 15 residues. The CDR3 loop is CASLWVGPGANVLTF. The CDR3 bases are TGCGCCAGCCTATGGGTGGGCCCTGGGGCCAACGTCCTGACTTTC.

The genes are TRBV4-2 and TRBJ1-2, with D perhaps TRBD1 (5 bases). Trimming took 4 bases from V and 6 from J, leaving 12 bases between them. The CDR3 runs 13 residues. The germline V gene encodes CDR1 LGHNA and CDR2 YNFKEQ. In DNA form, the CDR3 reads TGTGCCAGCAGCCCAACGACAGACCATGGCTACACCTTC. Translation gives CASSPTTDHGYTF.

The chain employs TRBV20-1 and TRBJ1-1, with D perhaps matching TRBD1 (6 bases). CDR1 is DFQATT, CDR2 SNEGSKA, per germline (reference sequence). CDR3 size: 14 residues. Trimming took off 3 bases at V and 5 bases at J, with 16 bases between the two ends. CDR3 in DNA: TGCAGTGCTAGTAGGGGCCATAGGGGGACTGAAGCTTTCTTT. Translated, it gives CSASRGHRGTEAFF.

This chain uses TRBV6-5 with TRBJ2-7; 7 bases are a match to TRBD2. CDR3 length: 12 amino acids. The V segment lost 6 bases and the J segment 2 bases; nucleotides outside the gene matches: 1. CDR1 is MNHEY and CDR2 is SVGAGI in the germline V gene. This chain's CDR3 is CASSGLAYEQYF. CDR3 in DNA: TGTGCCAGCAGCGGACTAGCCTACGAGCAGTACTTC.

This sequence joins TRBV5-6 and TRBJ2-6; tentative D call: TRBD2 (7 bases). The germline V gene encodes CDR1 SGHDT and CDR2 YYEEEE. Trimming left V 9 bases short and J 2 bases short, with 21 bases between. The CDR3 sequence is 17 residues long. The CDR3: CANTARGGRAGANVLTF. CDR3 in DNA: TGTGCCAACACCGCGAGGGGGGGGCGCGCTGGGGCCAACGTCCTGACTTTC. Complete variable domain (other parts from reference TRBV5-6 and TRBJ2-6): DAGVTQSPTHLIKTRGQQVTLRCSPKSGHDTVSWYQQALGQGPQFIFQYYEEEERQRGNFPDRFSGHQFPNYSSELNVNALLLGDSALYLCANTARGGRAGANVLTFGAGSRLTVL.

The gene calls are TRBV28 and TRBJ2-7; maybe TRBD1 (6 bases). The CDR3 covers 14 residues. The V end was cut by 9 bases, the J end by 4 bases, with 19 bases between. Germline V gene data show CDR1 as MDHEN and CDR2 as SYDVKM. DNA of the CDR3: TGTGCCAGTATGGGACATTTACACTCTTACGAGCAGTACTTC. Protein product: CASMGHLHSYEQYF.

The gene calls are TRBV12-5 and TRBJ2-3, with TRBD2 matching 7 bases. This CDR3 spans 15 amino acids. V lost 1 base and J lost 0; bases outside the gene matches: 1. Germline V gives CDR1 LGHNT, CDR2 FRNRAP. The CDR3 here is CASGLGLASTDTQYF. The CDR3 coding sequence is TGTGCTAGTGGTTTGGGACTAGCTAGCACAGATACGCAGTATTTT.

This chain uses TRBV5-1 with TRBJ1-6; D remains unclear. Germline V gene data show CDR1 as SGHRS and CDR2 as YFSETQ. There are 15 residues in the CDR3. The V end was cut by 0 bases, the J end by 7 bases, with 11 bases between. CDR3: CASSLAPGRNSPLHF. The DNA of the CDR3 is TGCGCCAGCAGCTTGGCGCCGGGTCGGAATTCACCCCTCCACTTT. Together with reference TRBV5-1 and TRBJ1-6, the CDR3 gives the full variable domain: KAGVTQTPRYLIKTRGQQVTLSCSPISGHRSVSWYQQTPGQGLQFLFEYFSETQRNKGNFPGRFSGRQFSNSRSEMNVSTLELGDSALYLCASSLAPGRNSPLHFGNGTRLTVT.

The chain employs TRBV28 and TRBJ1-2; tentatively, D is TRBD1 (5 bases). The V end was cut by 5 bases, the J end by 8 bases, with 18 bases between. The CDR3 has 14 residues. The V gene's germline CDR1 is MDHEN and CDR2 SYDVKM. CDR3 nucleotides: TGTGCCAGCAGTGGGGACTTCTATCTGAAGGGCTACACCTTC. It yields the protein CASSGDFYLKGYTF.

This chain links TRBV2 with TRBJ2-5; tentatively, D is TRBD2 (7 bases). Germline-derived CDR1 and CDR2 are SNHLY and FYNNEI. The ends were cut back, 5 bases at V and 3 bases at J, with 16 bases in the middle. CDR3 length equals 15 residues. CDR3 protein: CASSPTPGGEETQYF. CDR3 sequence (DNA): TGTGCCAGCAGTCCTACCCCGGGGGGCGAAGAGACCCAGTACTTC.

This chain joins TRBV28 and TRBJ1-5; D is uncertain. The CDR3 is 12 amino acids. Germline CDR1 MDHEN, CDR2 SYDVKM. With 3 bases removed from V and 4 bases from J, the gap between germline ends came to 4 bases. In DNA, the CDR3 is TGTGCCAGCAGTTTTAATAATCAGCCCCAGCATTTT. Protein sequence: CASSFNNQPQHF.

This chain connects TRBV28 to TRBJ2-5; D is perhaps TRBD1 (6 bases). V lost 5 bases, J lost 4 bases, and 11 bases lay in between. The CDR3 spans 13 residues. Germline lookup yields CDR1 MDHEN and CDR2 SYDVKM. As DNA, the CDR3 is TGTGCCAGCAGTCCAACAGGGTCAGAGACCCAGTACTTC. This translates into CASSPTGSETQYF.

This chain joins TRBV5-4 and TRBJ2-5; perhaps TRBD2 as D (5 bases). Deletions cut 4 bases from V and 2 bases from J, with 9 bases between. Germline CDR1 is SGHNT and CDR2 is YYREEE (reference sequence). This CDR3 region has 13 residues. CDR3 region: CASSLASQETQYF. CDR3 DNA sequence: TGTGCCAGCAGCCTAGCCTCACAAGAGACCCAGTACTTC.